This entry describes one TCR beta chain. The CDR3 length is 16 residues. CDR1 LNHNV and CDR2 YYDKDF come from the germline V gene (reference sequence). Trimming removed 5 bases at V and 1 base at J, with 15 bases between. Using immunoSEQ multiplex PCR, the repertoire was profiled, and TCRdb retains in-frame clones only, with some absent. The table records roughly 66,000 clones, 83% of them present only once. Peripheral blood came from all dose cohorts at three timepoints. This record belongs to a study of OX40 agonist ivuxolimab in advanced cancers. Study overall: With ivuxolimab, an agonistic anti-OX40 (CD134) antibody, patients were treated. Cohort: 80% to 90% men, mean age approximately 64, aged about 20 to 90.

This receptor was identified in an adult with an advanced solid tumor such as melanoma, head and neck, liver or kidney cancer. The chain employs TRBV15 and TRBJ1-5; perhaps TRBD1 as D (5 bases). This specimen consisted of CD4+ or CD8+ T cells sorted from blood, obtained in a trial of the OX40 agonist ivuxolimab. The CDR3 DNA is TGTGCCACCAGCCGTACCCGCGCAGGGAGCAATCAGCCCCAGCATTTT. This codes for CATSRTRAGSNQPQHF.